This TCR beta chain was sequenced in a study of technical replicates of blood from several donors (dated by TCRdb to 2017 to 2019). From cysteine to phenylalanine, the CDR3 is 13 amino acids long. The read is trimmed to its CDR3 DNA, 39 bases read in frame from base 1. V and J are truncated by 4 bases and 7 bases respectively, leaving an intervening sequence of 14 bases. The germline V gene supplies CDR1 SGHDN and CDR2 FVKESK. Remarks on this clone: No cognate antigen has been identified for it. The sample holds no much larger clone one base away, and base qualities are not on file.

Library creation used the immunoSEQ multiplex PCR assay. TCRdb obtained this table from immuneACCESS and retained in-frame rearrangements with V and J assigned. These tables miss some clones; where compared with another copy, unresolved V genes account for less than half of the shortfall, and the remainder is unexplained. Here the sample has 65,000 to 85,000 clones; about 89% occur a single time. Of the sample, over 0.25% falls within the top ten clones. The sequencing sample was made of T cells isolated from PBMCs. The receptor comes from a human donor in good health. Recombination joined TRBV14 with TRBJ2-7; a tentative D call is TRBD1 (6 bases match). The sequence in DNA is TGTGCCAGCAGCCTTCGAGAGACAGGAGAGCAGTACTTC. Its product reads: CASSLRETGEQYF.